Presented here are 18 T cell receptor beta chains from one specimen sequenced in a study of cytomegalovirus exposure and HLA in healthy donors. With 60 Vbeta and 13 Jbeta primers, the PCR was carried out. TCRdb's copy holds only in-frame clones and misses some; the assay was immunoSEQ multiplex PCR. The data contain about 270,000 clones, just over 70% of them singletons. The specimen was PBMCs. The receptors come from a female donor in good health and CMV-seronegative.

This clone was observed a single time. The CDR3 DNA is TGTGCCAGCAGTTACGCAGGGGCATACGAGCAGTACTTC. As protein: CASSYAGAYEQYF. The chain is built from TRBV6-6 and TRBJ2-7; tentatively, D is TRBD1 (6 bases). Germline CDR1 reads MNHNY; CDR2 reads SVGAGI (reference sequence). The V end lost 2 bases, the J end lost 4 bases, and 9 bases lay between the germline ends. The CDR3 spans 13 residues.

This clone has only one observation. The V and J genes are TRBV28 and TRBJ1-5; D is unclear. Germline CDR1 reads MDHEN; CDR2 reads SYDVKM. Trimming took 7 bases from V and 4 from J, leaving 17 bases between them. The CDR3 loop spans 15 amino acids. The CDR3 loop is CASTVPGVANQPQHF. DNA of the CDR3: TGTGCCAGCACGGTGCCCGGAGTGGCAAATCAGCCCCAGCATTTT.

This chain joins TRBV28 and TRBJ2-7; D possibly corresponds to TRBD1 (5 bases). Germline V gene lookup returns CDR1 MDHEN and CDR2 SYDVKM. The germline V and J ends were trimmed by 3 bases and 0 bases, with 12 bases remaining between them. The CDR3 runs to 15 residues. DNA for the CDR3: TGTGCCAGCAGTTTCGCTGGGGCAAACTCCTACGAGCAGTACTTC. It encodes CASSFAGANSYEQYF. Drawing the rest from reference TRBV28 and TRBJ2-7, the complete variable domain is DVKVTQSSRYLVKRTGEKVFLECVQDMDHENMFWYRQDPGLGLRLIYFSYDVKMKEKGDIPEGYSVSREKKERFSLILESASTNQTSMYLCASSFAGANSYEQYFGPGTRLTVT.

To note about this clone: Sequence at one end of the junction differs from germline and may be a read error. Other DNA sequences within the sample encode an identical CDR3. The rearrangement uses TRBV14 and TRBJ2-1, with TRBD2 matching 9 bases. Germline V gives CDR1 SGHDN, CDR2 FVKESK. This CDR3 is built from 16 residues. The CDR3 spells CASSQDASGAYNEQFF. The DNA for the CDR3 is TGTGCCAGCAGCCAAGATGCTAGCGGGGCCTATAATGAGCAGTTCTTC.

V is TRBV18 and J is TRBJ2-5; TRBD2 aligns across 10 bases. Germline V gene sequence: CDR1 KGHSH, CDR2 LQKENI. The CDR3 is made up of 15 amino acids. After removal of 3 bases from V and 11 bases from J, the junction contained 12 bases not matched to a gene. The CDR3 region has the DNA TGTGCCAGCTCACCGCAAACTAGCGGGAAGGGAGAGCAGTACTTC. Amino acid sequence: CASSPQTSGKGEQYF.

The chain employs TRBV6-1 and TRBJ1-2; 8 bases match TRBD1. Germline V gene sequence: CDR1 MNHNS, CDR2 SASEGT. The V gene end was trimmed by 6 bases and the J gene end by 8 bases; junction bases not matched to a gene: 14. The CDR3 has 15 amino acids. CDR3 loop: CASRGTGPFLWGYTF. In DNA form, the CDR3 reads TGTGCCAGCAGAGGGACAGGACCATTTTTGTGGGGCTACACCTTC.

The chain recombines TRBV2 with TRBJ1-1; weak D call: TRBD1 (5 bases). The CDR3 loop spans 14 amino acids. Germline V gene lookup returns CDR1 SNHLY and CDR2 FYNNEI. Deletions cut 2 bases from V and 7 bases from J, with 14 bases between. The CDR3 here is CASSELGGRVEAFF. CDR3 in DNA: TGTGCCAGCAGTGAATTGGGGGGGAGGGTTGAAGCTTTCTTT.

This chain uses TRBV7-9 with TRBJ2-3; 12 bases are a match to TRBD1. V trimming: 5 bases; J trimming: 4 bases; junction bases outside the gene matches: 7. Germline-derived CDR1 and CDR2 are SEHNR and FQNEAQ (reference sequence). The CDR3 loop spans 16 amino acids. CDR3 loop: CASSRVGTGGPDTQYF. The CDR3 DNA follows: TGTGCCAGCAGCCGGGTCGGGACAGGGGGCCCAGATACGCAGTATTTT.

The chain is built from TRBV10-3 and TRBJ1-5; D is perhaps TRBD1 (6 bases). Germline CDR1 and CDR2: ENHRY and SYGVKD. This CDR3 region has 13 residues. V dropped 10 bases and J dropped 7 bases, with 17 bases sitting between them. CDR3 residues: CATTGTLNQPQHF. As DNA, the CDR3 is TGTGCCACTACCGGGACACTTAACCAGCCCCAGCATTTT.

V and J are TRBV6-1 and TRBJ2-5; the match to TRBD2 covers 11 bases. Germline V CDR1 and CDR2: MNHNS, SASEGT. After removal of 6 bases from V and 1 base from J, the junction contained 4 bases not matched to a gene. This CDR3 spans 15 amino acids. The CDR3 region is CASRLTSGVQETQYF. The CDR3 region has the DNA TGTGCCAGCAGATTGACTAGCGGGGTCCAAGAGACCCAGTACTTC.

The chain employs TRBV7-9 and TRBJ1-1, with 7 bases identical to TRBD1. The V gene's germline CDR1 is SEHNR and CDR2 FQNEAQ (reference sequence). J was trimmed by 8 bases and V by 1 base; bases with no gene match: 10. There are 15 residues in the CDR3. CDR3 loop: CASSLGVGTELEAFF. The CDR3 bases are TGTGCCAGCAGCTTAGGAGTTGGGACAGAACTAGAAGCTTTCTTT.

The chain links TRBV29-1 to TRBJ2-4; 7 bases fit TRBD1. Per germline, CDR1 SQVTM and CDR2 ANQGSEA. Trimming took 7 bases from V and 5 from J; bases not matched to a gene: 5. The CDR3 is 12 amino acids. CDR3 protein: CSAGQTQNIQYF. CDR3 DNA: TGCAGCGCGGGACAGACTCAAAACATTCAGTACTTC. The variable domain in full, completed from reference TRBV29-1 and TRBJ2-4, reads SAVISQKPSRDICQRGTSLTIQCQVDSQVTMMFWYRQQPGQSLTLIATANQGSEATYESGFVIDKFPISRPNLTFSTLTVSNMSPEDSSIYLCSAGQTQNIQYFGAGTRLSVL.

In its sample, this clone was seen once. Compared with germline, one end of the junction differs, possibly owing to a read error. The chain combines TRBV7-9 with TRBJ2-2, with 7 nucleotides matching TRBD2. The length of the CDR3 is 17 residues. Germline-derived CDR1 and CDR2 are SEHNR and FQNEAQ (reference sequence). The DNA of the CDR3 is TGTTCCAGCAGCCCCCGACGGGCTAGCGGCAACACCGGGGAGCTGTTTTTT. Protein sequence: CSSSPRRASGNTGELFF.

The gene calls are TRBV5-1 and TRBJ2-7; 9 bases align to TRBD1. The CDR3 runs 14 residues. The germline CDR1 and CDR2 sequences are SGHRS and YFSETQ. Germline trimming cut 4 bases from V and 6 bases from J; bases unmatched to any gene: 8. CDR3: CASSQGQGPFEQYF. The CDR3 nucleotides are TGCGCCAGCAGCCAGGGACAGGGCCCCTTCGAGCAGTACTTC.

This clone showed up just a few times. The rearrangement uses TRBV27 and TRBJ2-4, with 7 bases matching TRBD2. Germline trimming cut 4 bases from V and 3 bases from J; bases unmatched to any gene: 9. The CDR3 loop spans 16 amino acids. Germline lookup yields CDR1 MNHEY and CDR2 SMNVEV (reference sequence). Here the CDR3 reads CASSSPAAGDKNIQYF. The CDR3 nucleotides are TGTGCCAGCAGTTCGCCGGCGGCGGGGGACAAAAACATTCAGTACTTC.

This chain connects TRBV19 to TRBJ1-1; possibly TRBD1 for D (6 bases). CDR3 size: 13 residues. The germline V gene encodes CDR1 LNHDA and CDR2 SQIVND (reference sequence). The V end was cut by 2 bases, the J end by 4 bases, with 8 bases between. In DNA, the CDR3 is TGTGCCAGTAGTATAAACAGGGCCACTGAAGCTTTCTTT. Residues: CASSINRATEAFF.

This clone was counted a single time. The V and J genes are TRBV4-2 and TRBJ2-7, with TRBD2 matching over 16 bases. The CDR3 sequence is 18 residues long. The germline gives CDR1 LGHNA, CDR2 YNFKEQ. J lost 4 bases, V lost 0 bases, and 6 bases had no gene match. CDR3 nucleotide sequence: TGTGCCAGCAGCCAAGACCCAGGGACTAGCGGGAGGGTGTACGAGCAGTACTTC. It yields the protein CASSQDPGTSGRVYEQYF.

The chain combines TRBV5-1 with TRBJ1-1, with D tentatively TRBD1 (6 bases). Per the germline V gene, CDR1 is SGHRS and CDR2 is YFSETQ. There are 15 residues in the CDR3. Trimming removed 3 bases at V and 1 base at J, with 13 bases between. DNA of the CDR3: TGCGCCAGCAGCTACCTGACAGGTTCGAACACTGAAGCTTTCTTT. This translates into CASSYLTGSNTEAFF.